The 21 T cell receptor beta chains in this list originate from one sample, sequenced in a study of T cells in Graves' hyperthyroidism and ophthalmopathy. There were TCR beta CDR3 regions amplified from RNA transcripts. HTBI primers were employed in a first-round RT-PCR of the TCR CDR3. TCRdb reanalysed the multiplex PCR reads using MiXCR and keeps one entry per CDR3 protein. Here the sample spans fewer than 350,000 distinct CDR3 sequences, about 20% being singletons. Sequencing used blood. These receptors originate from a woman between 45 and 65 years old with Graves' hyperthyroidism.

V gene TRBV29-1 combines with J gene TRBJ2-3, with D perhaps matching TRBD1 or TRBD2 (5 bases each). The CDR3 totals 13 residues. Germline loops: CDR1 SQVTM, CDR2 ANQGSEA. CDR3 sequence: CPRVGDRTDTQYF. Written as DNA, the CDR3 is TGCCCTCGAGTGGGGGACCGCACAGATACGCAGTATTTT.

This clonotype was seen a few times. This sequence joins TRBV27 and TRBJ2-5, with TRBD2 identical over 8 bases. The CDR3 has 16 amino acids. Germline V lookup: CDR1 MNHEY, CDR2 SMNVEV (reference sequence). The trim removed 6 bases at V and 7 bases at J, leaving 16 bases unmatched. The CDR3 loop is CASSPDPGLELGTQYF. CDR3 in DNA: TGTGCCAGCAGCCCAGACCCGGGACTAGAATTAGGGACCCAGTACTTC.

The chain employs TRBV28 and TRBJ1-2; 12 bases match TRBD1. The germline CDR1 and CDR2 sequences are MDHEN and SYDVKM. The J segment lost 8 bases and the V segment lost 5 bases, leaving 12 bases of the junction unmatched. The CDR3 is made up of 16 amino acids. The CDR3 sequence: CASSPQLGQGALGYTF. For the CDR3, the DNA is TGTGCCAGCAGTCCCCAACTGGGACAGGGGGCTCTAGGCTACACCTTC.

This clonotype showed up just a few times. The CDR3 spells CASTPTPGAKGANTDTQYF. The CDR3 region has the DNA TGTGCCAGCACCCCCACCCCCGGGGCCAAGGGAGCTAACACAGATACGCAGTATTTT. The chain combines TRBV27 with TRBJ2-3; D may be TRBD1 or TRBD2 (5 bases each). Germline CDR1 is MNHEY and CDR2 is SMNVEV (reference sequence). Trimming pared 7 bases from V and 2 bases from J, leaving 28 bases between. The CDR3 loop spans 19 amino acids.

This clonotype occurred a few times. The chain carries TRBV11-2 and TRBJ1-1; TRBD1 aligns across 7 bases. V was pared by 7 bases and J by 1 base, with 9 bases of the junction left unmatched. Germline lookup yields CDR1 SGHAT and CDR2 FQNNGV. The CDR3 extends over 15 amino acids. The CDR3 region is CASNPRDRQNTEAFF. CDR3 DNA sequence: TGTGCCAGCAACCCACGGGACAGACAGAACACTGAAGCTTTCTTT.

In its sample, this clonotype was seen many times. The chain uses TRBV6-1 and TRBJ2-5; D is unclear. V lost 4 bases to trimming and J lost 2 bases, with 11 bases between them. The germline gives CDR1 MNHNS, CDR2 SASEGT. The CDR3 runs 14 residues. The CDR3: CASSVWPAQETQYF. The CDR3 nucleotides read TGTGCCAGCAGTGTATGGCCAGCGCAAGAGACCCAGTACTTC.

This clonotype was recorded at least ten times. The rearrangement joins TRBV3-1 to TRBJ1-5; TRBD1 matches at 9 bases. There are 17 residues in the CDR3. V lost 0 bases and J lost 6; bases outside the gene matches: 9. Germline lookup yields CDR1 LGHDT and CDR2 YNNKEL (reference sequence). CDR3 in amino acids: CASSQDLRTGDGQPQHF. CDR3 DNA: TGTGCCAGCAGCCAAGATCTGAGGACAGGGGATGGTCAGCCCCAGCATTTT. The full variable domain, in which reference TRBV3-1 and TRBJ1-5 provide the parts outside the CDR3, is DTAVSQTPKYLVTQMGNDKSIKCEQNLGHDTMYWYKQDSKKFLKIMFSYNNKELIINETVPNRFSPKSPDKAHLNLHINSLELGDSAVYFCASSQDLRTGDGQPQHFGDGTRLSIL.

This clonotype was observed many times. The V and J genes are TRBV2 and TRBJ2-3, with 9 bases identical to TRBD2. The CDR3 runs 15 residues. V was pared by 8 bases and J by 4 bases, with 10 bases of the junction left unmatched. Per germline, CDR1 SNHLY and CDR2 FYNNEI. The CDR3 here is CASRLSGGWSDTQYF. DNA for the CDR3: TGTGCCAGCCGGCTTAGCGGGGGTTGGTCAGATACGCAGTATTTT.

The chain carries TRBV3-1 and TRBJ2-1; D uncertain. This CDR3 spans 14 amino acids. V was shortened by 1 base and J by 7 bases, with 11 bases between the two germline ends. Germline assignment: CDR1 LGHDT and CDR2 YNNKEL (reference sequence). The CDR3 DNA reads TGTGCCAGCAGCCAAGTAAACCAAATAAATGAGCAGTTCTTC. Protein sequence: CASSQVNQINEQFF.

The V call is TRBV5-1, the J call TRBJ1-2; 11 bases align to TRBD1. The length of the CDR3 is 15 residues. Germline CDR1 SGHRS, CDR2 YFSETQ. The J segment lost 6 bases and the V segment lost 2 bases, leaving 6 bases of the junction unmatched. CDR3 amino acids: CASSFRTGGADGYTF. Written as DNA, the CDR3 is TGCGCCAGCAGCTTTCGGACAGGGGGCGCGGATGGCTACACCTTC. The entire variable domain, with the rest obtained from reference TRBV5-1 and TRBJ1-2, is as follows: KAGVTQTPRYLIKTRGQQVTLSCSPISGHRSVSWYQQTPGQGLQFLFEYFSETQRNKGNFPGRFSGRQFSNSRSEMNVSTLELGDSALYLCASSFRTGGADGYTFGSGTRLTVV.

This chain connects TRBV12-3 or TRBV12-4 to TRBJ2-2; D uncertain. Trimming removed 4 bases from V and 8 bases from J, with 8 bases in between. The CDR3 sequence is 12 residues long. CDR3 sequence: CASSSTEGELFF. The CDR3 DNA reads as TGTGCCAGCAGTTCGACGGAGGGGGAGCTGTTTTTT.

Ten or more counts support this clonotype. The chain combines TRBV6-6 with TRBJ2-7, with D hard to call. V dropped 0 bases and J dropped 3 bases, with 12 bases sitting between them. Germline V CDR1 and CDR2: MNHNY, SVGAGI (reference sequence). The CDR3 runs to 15 residues. In DNA form, the CDR3 reads TGTGCCAGCAGTTACTCGTGGGTCCCAAACTACGAGCAGTACTTC. Protein: CASSYSWVPNYEQYF.

This clonotype was seen at least ten times. The V and J genes are TRBV6-1 and TRBJ2-1, with 12 positions matching TRBD2. V shed 11 bases and J 7 bases; nucleotides not matched to a gene: 12. The CDR3 runs to 15 residues. CDR1 is MNHNS and CDR2 is SASEGT in the germline V gene. The CDR3 sequence is CAGSASGRAKNEQFF. Written as DNA, the CDR3 is TGTGCCGGAAGCGCTAGCGGGAGGGCTAAAAATGAGCAGTTCTTC.

This clonotype was found many times. This chain links TRBV6-2 or TRBV6-3 with TRBJ1-2; tentatively, D is TRBD1 (5 bases). V shed 5 bases and J shed 8 bases, with 15 bases lying between them. CDR1 and CDR2 from the germline V gene are MNHEY and SVGEGT. The CDR3 extends over 13 amino acids. Here the CDR3 DNA reads TGTGCCAGCAGTCTGACAGAGAAGGGAGGCTACACCTTC. Its translation is CASSLTEKGGYTF.

This clonotype was observed at least ten times. This rearrangement joins TRBV11-2 to TRBJ2-7, with D possibly matching TRBD1 (5 bases). Germline CDR1 and CDR2: SGHAT and FQNNGV. V lost 5 bases and J lost 5, with 16 bases in between. The CDR3 loop spans 14 amino acids. The CDR3 here is CASSPQGGRDEQYF. The CDR3 coding sequence is TGTGCCAGCAGCCCTCAAGGTGGCAGGGACGAGCAGTACTTC.

There are many counts of this clonotype. V usage is TRBV2 and J usage is TRBJ1-5; TRBD1 agrees at 8 bases. V was clipped by 7 bases and J by 5 bases; unmatched bases: 7. Germline loops: CDR1 SNHLY, CDR2 FYNNEI. This CDR3 is 14 amino acids long. The CDR3 bases are TGTGCCAGCACCGTCGGACAGGGAGATCAGCCCCAGCATTTT. This gives the protein CASTVGQGDQPQHF.

This clonotype appeared many times. This chain links TRBV11-2 with TRBJ2-7; 9 bases are a match to TRBD1. Germline CDR1 is SGHAT and CDR2 is FQNNGV. The V gene end was trimmed by 3 bases and the J gene end by 2 bases; junction bases not matched to a gene: 11. The CDR3 runs 17 residues. The CDR3 sequence: CASSLGHGTGKPYEQYF. The CDR3 DNA sequence: TGTGCCAGCAGCTTGGGTCACGGGACAGGGAAACCCTACGAGCAGTACTTC.

This clonotype was seen more than once but under ten times. The chain recombines TRBV9 with TRBJ1-2; 10 bases line up with TRBD1. Looked up from germline, CDR1 is SGDLS and CDR2 is YYNGEE. The V gene end was trimmed by 2 bases and the J gene end by 4 bases; junction bases not matched to a gene: 5. The CDR3 totals 15 residues. CDR3 DNA: TGTGCCAGCAGCGTCACCGGGACAGGGGCCTATGGCTACACCTTC. Its protein product is CASSVTGTGAYGYTF.

The chain carries TRBV10-3 and TRBJ1-2, with 7 positions matching TRBD1. Germline values: CDR1 ENHRY, CDR2 SYGVKD. This CDR3 has 12 amino acids. After removal of 4 bases from V and 6 bases from J, the junction contained 2 bases not matched to a gene. CDR3 nucleotide sequence: TGTGCCATCAGTGGACAGGGAAATGGCTACACCTTC. Residues: CAISGQGNGYTF.

This clonotype was seen many times. The chain joins TRBV7-9 to TRBJ2-5; D uncertain. The V gene lost 3 bases and the J gene lost 3 bases, with 11 bases spanning the gap. The germline V gene encodes CDR1 SEHNR and CDR2 FQNEAQ (reference sequence). The CDR3 length is 14 residues. CDR3 residues: CASSFPAVKETQYF. CDR3 nucleotide sequence: TGTGCCAGCAGCTTCCCGGCAGTTAAAGAGACCCAGTACTTC.

This clonotype was observed a handful of times. The chain uses TRBV29-1 and TRBJ1-1; no clear D gene. Germline CDR1 reads SQVTM; CDR2 reads ANQGSEA. Trimming took 7 bases from V and 0 from J, leaving 24 bases between them. The CDR3 covers 17 residues. The CDR3 protein is CSAEGGSGRKLNTEAFF. For the CDR3, the DNA is TGCAGCGCCGAGGGAGGGAGCGGTCGGAAATTGAACACTGAAGCTTTCTTT.